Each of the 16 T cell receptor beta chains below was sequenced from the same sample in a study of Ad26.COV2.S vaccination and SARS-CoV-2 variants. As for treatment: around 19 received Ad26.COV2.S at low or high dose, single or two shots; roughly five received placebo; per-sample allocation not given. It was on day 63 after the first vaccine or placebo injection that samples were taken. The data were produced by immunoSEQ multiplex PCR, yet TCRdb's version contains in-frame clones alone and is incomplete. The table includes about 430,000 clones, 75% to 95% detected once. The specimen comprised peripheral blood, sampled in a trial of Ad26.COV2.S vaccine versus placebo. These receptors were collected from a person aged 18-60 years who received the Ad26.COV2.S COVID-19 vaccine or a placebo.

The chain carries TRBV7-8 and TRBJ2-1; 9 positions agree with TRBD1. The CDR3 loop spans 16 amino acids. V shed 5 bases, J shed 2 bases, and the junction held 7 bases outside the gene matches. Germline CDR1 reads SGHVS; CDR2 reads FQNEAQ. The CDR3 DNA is TGTGCCAGCAGCAACCTCGGGACAGGGCCCTACAATGAGCAGTTCTTC. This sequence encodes CASSNLGTGPYNEQFF. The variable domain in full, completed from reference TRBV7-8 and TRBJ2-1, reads GAGVSQSPRYKVAKRGQDVALRCDPISGHVSLFWYQQALGQGPEFLTYFQNEAQLDKSGLPSDRFFAERPEGSVSTLKIQRTQQEDSAVYLCASSNLGTGPYNEQFFGPGTRLTVL.

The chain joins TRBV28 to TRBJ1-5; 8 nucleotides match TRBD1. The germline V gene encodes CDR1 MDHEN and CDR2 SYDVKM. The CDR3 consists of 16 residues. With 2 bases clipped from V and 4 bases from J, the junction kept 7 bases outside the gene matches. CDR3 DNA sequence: TGTGCCAGCAGTTTAATAACAGGGGGTAAGAATCAGCCCCAGCATTTT. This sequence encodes CASSLITGGKNQPQHF.

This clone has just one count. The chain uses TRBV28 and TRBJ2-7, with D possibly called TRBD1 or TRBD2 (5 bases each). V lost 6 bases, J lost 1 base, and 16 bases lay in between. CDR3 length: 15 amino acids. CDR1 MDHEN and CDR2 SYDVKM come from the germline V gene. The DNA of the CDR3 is TGTGCCAGCAGACCGCCGGGACCAGCATCCTACGAGCAGTACTTC. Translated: CASRPPGPASYEQYF. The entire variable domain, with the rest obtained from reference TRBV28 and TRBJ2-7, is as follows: DVKVTQSSRYLVKRTGEKVFLECVQDMDHENMFWYRQDPGLGLRLIYFSYDVKMKEKGDIPEGYSVSREKKERFSLILESASTNQTSMYLCASRPPGPASYEQYFGPGTRLTVT.

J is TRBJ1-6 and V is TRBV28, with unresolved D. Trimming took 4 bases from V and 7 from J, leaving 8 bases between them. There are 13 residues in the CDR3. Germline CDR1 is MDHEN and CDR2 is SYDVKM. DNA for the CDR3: TGTGCCAGCAGTTACTTGACCAATTCACCCCTCCACTTT. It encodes CASSYLTNSPLHF.

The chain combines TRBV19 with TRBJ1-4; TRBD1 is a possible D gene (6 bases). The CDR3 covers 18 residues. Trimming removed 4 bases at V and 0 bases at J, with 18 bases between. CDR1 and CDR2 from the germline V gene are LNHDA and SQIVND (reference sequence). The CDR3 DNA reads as TGTGCCAGTAGTAGCCGGGACACGGATTACACAACTAATGAAAAACTGTTTTTT. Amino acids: CASSSRDTDYTTNEKLFF.

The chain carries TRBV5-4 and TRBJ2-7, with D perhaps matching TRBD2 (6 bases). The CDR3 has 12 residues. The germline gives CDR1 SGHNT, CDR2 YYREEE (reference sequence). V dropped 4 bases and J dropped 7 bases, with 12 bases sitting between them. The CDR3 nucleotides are TGTGCCAGCAGCATCATTAGCGGAGAGCAGTACTTC. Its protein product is CASSIISGEQYF.

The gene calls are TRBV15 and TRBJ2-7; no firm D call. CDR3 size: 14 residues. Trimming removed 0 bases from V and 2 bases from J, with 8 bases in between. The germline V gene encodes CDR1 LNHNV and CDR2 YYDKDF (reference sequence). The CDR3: CATSRDRSPYEQYF. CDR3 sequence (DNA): TGTGCCACCAGCAGAGATCGGTCCCCCTACGAGCAGTACTTC.

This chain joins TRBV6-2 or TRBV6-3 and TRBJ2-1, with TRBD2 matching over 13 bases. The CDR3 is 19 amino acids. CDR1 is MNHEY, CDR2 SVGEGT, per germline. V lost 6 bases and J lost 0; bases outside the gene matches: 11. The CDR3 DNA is TGTGCCAGCAGCCCTACCGGGACTAGCGGGATTAACTCCTACAATGAGCAGTTCTTC. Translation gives CASSPTGTSGINSYNEQFF.

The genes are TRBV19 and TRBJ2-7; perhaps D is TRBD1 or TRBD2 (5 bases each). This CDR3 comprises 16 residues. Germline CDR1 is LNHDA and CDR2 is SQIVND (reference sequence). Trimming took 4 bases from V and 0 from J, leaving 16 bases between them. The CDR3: CASSSPRWGSSYEQYF. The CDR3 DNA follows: TGTGCCAGTAGTAGCCCCCGGTGGGGGAGCTCCTACGAGCAGTACTTC.

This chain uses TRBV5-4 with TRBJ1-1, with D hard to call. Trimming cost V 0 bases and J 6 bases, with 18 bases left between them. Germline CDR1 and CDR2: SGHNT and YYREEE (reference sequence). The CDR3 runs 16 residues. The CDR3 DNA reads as TGTGCCAGCAGCTTGGCCCCCCGGGCAGCAAGCTCTGAAGCTTTCTTT. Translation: CASSLAPRAASSEAFF.

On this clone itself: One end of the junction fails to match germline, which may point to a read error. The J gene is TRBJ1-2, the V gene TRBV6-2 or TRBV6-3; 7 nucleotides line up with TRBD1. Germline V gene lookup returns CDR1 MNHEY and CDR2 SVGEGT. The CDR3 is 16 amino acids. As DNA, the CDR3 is TGTGCCAGCAGTTACTCGGGACAGATATTCTTCTATGACTACACCTTC. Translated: CASSYSGQIFFYDYTF.

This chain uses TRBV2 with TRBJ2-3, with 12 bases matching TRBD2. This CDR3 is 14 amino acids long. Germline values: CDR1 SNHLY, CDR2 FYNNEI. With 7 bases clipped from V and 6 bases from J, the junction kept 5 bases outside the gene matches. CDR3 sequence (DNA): TGTGCCAGCACGACTAGCGGGAGTTCGGATACGCAGTATTTT. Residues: CASTTSGSSDTQYF.

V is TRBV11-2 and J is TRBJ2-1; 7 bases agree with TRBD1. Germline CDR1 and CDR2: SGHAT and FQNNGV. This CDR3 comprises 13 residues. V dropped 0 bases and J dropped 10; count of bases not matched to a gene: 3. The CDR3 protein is CASSLDVTGEQFF. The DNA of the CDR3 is TGTGCCAGCAGCTTAGACGTGACAGGGGAGCAGTTCTTC.

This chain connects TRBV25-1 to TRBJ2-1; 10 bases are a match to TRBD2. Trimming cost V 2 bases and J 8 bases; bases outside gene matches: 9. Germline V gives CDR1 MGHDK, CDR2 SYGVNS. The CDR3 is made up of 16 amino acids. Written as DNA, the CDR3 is TGTGCCAGCAGTGAAAAGGCTAGCGGGAGAAGATATGAGCAGTTCTTC. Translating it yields CASSEKASGRRYEQFF.

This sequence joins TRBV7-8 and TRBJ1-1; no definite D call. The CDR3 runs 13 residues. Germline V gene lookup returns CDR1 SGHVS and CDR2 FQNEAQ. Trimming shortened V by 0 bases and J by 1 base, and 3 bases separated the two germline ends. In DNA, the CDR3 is TGTGCCAGCAGCTTAGCCACGAACACTGAAGCTTTCTTT. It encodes CASSLATNTEAFF.

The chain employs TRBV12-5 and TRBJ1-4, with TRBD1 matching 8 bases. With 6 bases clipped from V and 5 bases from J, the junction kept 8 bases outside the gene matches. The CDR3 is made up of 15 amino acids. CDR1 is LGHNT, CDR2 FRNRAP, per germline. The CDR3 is CASGPPGGRNEKLFF. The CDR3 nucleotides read TGTGCTAGTGGCCCCCCAGGGGGCAGGAATGAAAAACTGTTTTTT.